This TCR beta chain is from a study of neoadjuvant anti-PD-1 for oral cavity cancer. Study observations and caveats: Post-nivolumab, blood T cell clonality was significantly elevated in non-responders.

Patients were newly diagnosed with stage II-IVA oral cavity squamous cell carcinoma without prior systemic or radiation treatment. Trimming stripped 1 base from V and 1 base from J, with 4 bases between. Germline CDR1 reads SGHAT; CDR2 reads FQNNGV. This CDR3 comprises 13 residues. Points on this clone: The antigen remains unidentified.

Repertoires were generated with immunoSEQ multiplex PCR, while TCRdb's copy carries only in-frame clones and drops some. The sample consists of some 15,000 clones, around two thirds of them appearing once. Material: PBMCs, obtained before nivolumab (anti-PD-1) treatment. The rearrangement joins TRBV11-2 to TRBJ1-1; D unclear. This receptor was identified in a person aged 35 to 85 with oral cavity squamous cell carcinoma. CDR3 DNA: TGTGCCAGCAGCTTAGGGGGGAACACTGAAGCTTTCTTT. This encodes CASSLGGNTEAFF.